Listed below are T cell receptor beta chains from one sample, sequenced in a study of blood T cell repertoires in COVID-19. The method was immunoSEQ multiplex PCR; TCRdb's version includes in-frame clones alone and lacks a portion of them. The sample lists tens of thousands of clones, around nine tenths occurring once. Sequencing input: peripheral blood. These receptors all stem from a man aged 55 to 70 with active COVID-19. Each CDR3 is given with its conserved first and last residue. Fields, in order: D gene, V gene, J gene, clone size, CDR3 protein, CDR3 DNA. A D gene is named only where the DNA matches it firmly. Clone size is not always given. Where it is, it says once, few, many or a class for expanded clones.

D gene: NA; V gene: TRBV3-1/TRBV3-2; J gene: TRBJ2-3; clone size: NA; CDR3 protein: CASSLYRARTDTQYF; CDR3 DNA: TGTGCCAGCAGCCTGTACAGGGCGCGCACAGATACGCAGTATTTT
D gene: TRBD1; V gene: TRBV6-1; J gene: TRBJ1-5; clone size: NA; CDR3 protein: CASSEGQGIDQPQHF; CDR3 DNA: TGTGCCAGCAGTGAAGGACAGGGGATTGATCAGCCCCAGCATTTT
D gene: NA; V gene: TRBV3-1/TRBV3-2; J gene: TRBJ2-5; clone size: NA; CDR3 protein: CASSQVYGEVKGTQYF; CDR3 DNA: TGTGCCAGCAGCCAAGTCTACGGGGAAGTAAAGGGGACCCAGTACTTC
D gene: NA; V gene: TRBV24-1; J gene: TRBJ2-3; clone size: NA; CDR3 protein: CATSDPRTPSDTQYF; CDR3 DNA: TGTGCCACCAGTGACCCACGGACACCGTCAGATACGCAGTATTTT
D gene: NA; V gene: TRBV2; J gene: TRBJ2-5; clone size: NA; CDR3 protein: CASSLIKTETQYF; CDR3 DNA: TGTGCCAGCAGTCTTATTAAAACTGAGACCCAGTACTTC
D gene: TRBD2; V gene: TRBV10-3; J gene: TRBJ2-1; clone size: NA; CDR3 protein: CAISESGTSGIGEQFF; CDR3 DNA: TGTGCCATCAGTGAGTCGGGGACTAGCGGGATAGGTGAGCAGTTCTTC
D gene: NA; V gene: TRBV3-1/TRBV3-2; J gene: TRBJ2-7; clone size: once; CDR3 protein: CASRQRGRAYEQYF; CDR3 DNA: TGTGCCAGCAGGCAGCGTGGCAGAGCCTACGAGCAGTACTTC
D gene: NA; V gene: TRBV11-2; J gene: TRBJ2-1; clone size: NA; CDR3 protein: CASSHPQGYSYNEQFF; CDR3 DNA: TGTGCCAGCAGCCATCCCCAGGGCTACTCCTACAATGAGCAGTTCTTC
D gene: TRBD1; V gene: TRBV6-5; J gene: TRBJ2-7; clone size: NA; CDR3 protein: CASSYSTGQGYEQYF; CDR3 DNA: TGTGCCAGCAGTTACTCGACCGGACAGGGCTACGAGCAGTACTTC
D gene: TRBD1; V gene: TRBV11-2; J gene: TRBJ2-7; clone size: NA; CDR3 protein: CASSWDRQGPSHEQYF; CDR3 DNA: TGTGCCAGCAGCTGGGATAGACAGGGACCGTCGCACGAGCAGTACTTC
D gene: NA; V gene: TRBV19; J gene: TRBJ2-3; clone size: NA; CDR3 protein: CASRTQGSTDTQYF; CDR3 DNA: TGTGCCAGTAGGACCCAGGGAAGCACAGATACGCAGTATTTT
D gene: TRBD2; V gene: TRBV19; J gene: TRBJ2-7; clone size: NA; CDR3 protein: CASSIGLAGYYEQYF; CDR3 DNA: TGTGCCAGTAGTATCGGACTAGCGGGGTACTACGAGCAGTACTTC
D gene: TRBD1; V gene: TRBV28; J gene: TRBJ2-1; clone size: NA; CDR3 protein: CASGGQGNDEQFF; CDR3 DNA: TGTGCCAGCGGAGGACAGGGGAACGATGAGCAGTTCTTC
D gene: TRBD1; V gene: TRBV29-1; J gene: TRBJ2-7; clone size: NA; CDR3 protein: CSVRPPTKQGVSSYEQYF; CDR3 DNA: TGCAGCGTTCGCCCCCCGACTAAACAGGGGGTGAGCTCCTACGAGCAGTACTTC
D gene: NA; V gene: TRBV28; J gene: TRBJ2-3; clone size: NA; CDR3 protein: CASSFYSNTDTQYF; CDR3 DNA: TGTGCCAGCAGTTTTTACAGTAACACAGATACGCAGTATTTT
D gene: NA; V gene: TRBV7-6; J gene: TRBJ2-2; clone size: NA; CDR3 protein: CASSLVANLNTGELFF; CDR3 DNA: TGTGCCAGCAGCTTAGTTGCTAACCTGAACACCGGGGAGCTGTTTTTT